The rows below give T cell receptor beta chains drawn from one sample of a study of CD8+ T cells in alopecia areata. Clones were read by immunoSEQ multiplex PCR, and TCRdb kept only the in-frame ones, dropping some. Among about 190,000 clones listed, about 60% were seen once. Specimen: CD8+ T cells sorted from blood, collected at week 24, from a patient treated with tofacitinib. The receptors shown here come from a human donor with alopecia areata. CDR3s include the opening cysteine and the closing phenylalanine or tryptophan.

v_call cdr3_aa
TRBV27 CASSPNRGNSNQPQHF
TRBV29-1 CSVEFGTSAGGFF
TRBV29-1 CSVEERAEGYGYTF
TRBV29-1 CSVQWGGHTGELFF
TRBV30 CAWSPGPGNTIYF
TRBV4-1 CASSQAAPRGDTEAFF
TRBV27 CASRETGKQETQYF
TRBV29-1 CSATPVGEWADTQYF
TRBV29-1 CSVRTGSTYGYTF
TRBV15 CATSSDPNEQFF
TRBV5-5 CASSLVTGSEAFF
TRBV25-1 CASSPGTYEQYF
TRBV29-1 CSVEWRGTEAFF
TRBV7-9 CASSLGQGGLNEQFF
TRBV10-1 CASSEGGYFSCEQFF
TRBV12-5 CASGISGGNEQFF
TRBV30 CASPQGFRMGPGAFF
TRBV30 CAWSTVVEQFF
TRBV29-1 CSVELSGNTEAFF
TRBV2 CASSEARSSGRVNEQFF
TRBV5-1 CASSEITSGVSYNEQFF
TRBV29-1 CSASGTDTGELFF
TRBV7-9 CASSSEGATEAFF
TRBV14 CASSQTTSFYYEQYF
TRBV27 CASSPLTGGDEQFF
TRBV13 CASSRGQGYEQYF
TRBV7-8 CASSLGRTGPPEQYF
TRBV9 CASSVVGSDGYTF
TRBV10-3 CAIRTTSSYEQYF
TRBV25-1 CASSELRDNTEAFF
TRBV4-1 CASSQDLGTYEQYF
TRBV7-2 CASSLSGGPYNEQFF
TRBV19 CASSDTGGRTEAFF
TRBV27 CASSPITGPNQPQHF
TRBV13 CASSPGGQGAYEQYF
TRBV13 CASSQATELNGYTF
TRBV15 CATSRAGTSGTGANEQFF
TRBV2 CASSQEGTGYGYTF
TRBV9 CASSEPVNTEAFF
TRBV2 CASSVLTLDTQYF
TRBV7-9 CASTTIRYGEETQYF
TRBV25-1 CASSEFGARSTDTQYF
TRBV23-1 CASGPGLGSSPLHF
TRBV7-9 CASSLVARDDTQYF
TRBV5-6 CASSLGRAYEQYF